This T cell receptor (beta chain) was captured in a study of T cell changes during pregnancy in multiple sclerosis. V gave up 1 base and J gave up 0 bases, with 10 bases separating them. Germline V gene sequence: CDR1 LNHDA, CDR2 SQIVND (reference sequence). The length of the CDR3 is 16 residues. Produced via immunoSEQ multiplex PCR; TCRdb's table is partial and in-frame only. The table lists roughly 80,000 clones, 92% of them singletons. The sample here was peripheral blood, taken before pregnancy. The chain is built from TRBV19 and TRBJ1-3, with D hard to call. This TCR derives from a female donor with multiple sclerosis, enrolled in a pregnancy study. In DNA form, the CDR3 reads TGTGCCAGTAGTATAGGGCACCAAAGCTCTGGAAACACCATATATTTT. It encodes CASSIGHQSSGNTIYF. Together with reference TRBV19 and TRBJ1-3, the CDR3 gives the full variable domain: DGGITQSPKYLFRKEGQNVTLSCEQNLNHDAMYWYRQDPGQGLRLIYYSQIVNDFQKGDIAEGYSVSREKKESFPLTVTSAQKNPTAFYLCASSIGHQSSGNTIYFGEGSWLTVV.